One sample yielded the 3 T cell receptor beta chains listed below, sequenced in a study of T cells in Graves' hyperthyroidism and ophthalmopathy. The TCR beta CDR3 regions underwent amplification using RNA transcripts as the source. The HTBI primer set was used in a first-round RT-PCR of the TCR CDR3. One entry per CDR3 protein, called by TCRdb with MiXCR from the multiplex PCR reads. The table has 100,000 to 140,000 distinct CDR3 sequences, roughly 15% seen once. Sequenced input: blood. The receptor source for this set is a woman between 45 and 60 years old with Graves' hyperthyroidism.

This clonotype was picked up many times. The chain combines TRBV28 with TRBJ2-7; no firm D call. V lost 4 bases and J 6 bases, leaving 16 bases between the germline ends. CDR3 length: 14 residues. From germline, CDR1 is MDHEN and CDR2 SYDVKM. The CDR3 reads CASSSYRTAGEQYF. CDR3 bases: TGTGCCAGCAGTTCCTATCGGACGGCCGGCGAGCAGTACTTC.

This clonotype was counted at least ten times. The CDR3 spells CASSTGFNTGELFF. CDR3 nucleotides: TGTGCCAGCAGCACGGGCTTCAACACCGGGGAGCTGTTTTTT. The chain employs TRBV7-9 and TRBJ2-2; D is ambiguous. CDR3 length equals 14 residues. Trimming cost V 5 bases and J 2 bases, with 9 bases left between them. Germline assignment: CDR1 SEHNR and CDR2 FQNEAQ (reference sequence).

The table lists this clonotype with many counts. This rearrangement joins TRBV20-1 to TRBJ2-1; 10 bases align to TRBD2. J gave up 3 bases and V 0 bases, and 5 bases lay outside the gene matches. CDR3 length: 16 residues. Germline V gene sequence: CDR1 DFQATT, CDR2 SNEGSKA (reference sequence). The CDR3 DNA is TGCAGTGCTAGAGATGCCGCTAGCGGGAGCTACAATGAGCAGTTCTTC. Protein product: CSARDAASGSYNEQFF.